The text below deals with one TCR beta chain. Antigen: not known. Ipilimumab, 1 mg/kg, started 14 to 28 days after autologous transplant. Patients received nivolumab 3 mg/kg at weeks 1, 4, 7, 10, then fortnightly to week 26. The data stem from a study of ipilimumab plus nivolumab after autologous stem cell transplantation. In the study overall: DLBCL patients had primary refractory or relapsed disease. Whole-study findings and limits: Per the authors, repertoire, Treg and microbiota data justify further study.

The assay was immunoSEQ multiplex PCR, and TCRdb's table has in-frame clones only and misses some. Here the sample spans 77,000 or so clones, 75% to 85% being singletons. Per germline, CDR1 MNHEY and CDR2 SVGAGI. This CDR3 has 15 residues. V gave up 6 bases and J gave up 0 bases, with 12 bases separating them. The chain couples TRBV6-5 to TRBJ1-3, with a possible D match to TRBD1 (6 bases). The specimen was PBMCs, collected in a trial of ipilimumab plus nivolumab as post-transplant consolidation. This TCR was sampled from a male donor with diffuse large B-cell lymphoma. This CDR3 is CASRLQGDSGNTIYF. The CDR3 DNA reads as TGTGCCAGCAGGCTACAGGGAGACTCTGGAAACACCATATATTTT.